This T cell receptor (beta chain) was documented in a study of tumor and adjacent non-tumor tissue in lung cancer. At the level of the study: Aged about 31 to 85 years, patients included roughly ten men and about 5 women with stage I to III disease.

TCRbeta libraries were built with three rounds of nested PCR, modified from ARM-PCR. TCRdb re-called the multiplex PCR reads through MiXCR, storing one row per CDR3 protein. This repertoire shows some 97,000 distinct CDR3 sequences, 65% found once; its top ten account for around a fifth. Concerning this clonotype: The antigen remains undetermined.

Study findings and constraints: Tumor tissue had significantly higher TCR diversity than normal lung. Shorter survival was associated with higher TCR diversity in tumors.

The template was RNA from unsorted bulk tissue. The normal lung tissue was taken more than 3 cm from the tumor edge. The material sequenced was distant non-tumor lung tissue. This sequence was found in a man aged 25 to 45 with non-small cell lung cancer.

The CDR3 sequence is CASSLVAGPMIGYTF. The DNA of the CDR3 is TGTGCCAGCAGCTTAGTGGCAGGCCCTATGATAGGCTACACCTTC. This chain links TRBV11-2 with TRBJ1-2; D not certain. V shed 1 base and J shed 8 bases, with 17 bases lying between them. This CDR3 has 15 residues. Germline-derived CDR1 and CDR2 are SGHAT and FQNNGV.